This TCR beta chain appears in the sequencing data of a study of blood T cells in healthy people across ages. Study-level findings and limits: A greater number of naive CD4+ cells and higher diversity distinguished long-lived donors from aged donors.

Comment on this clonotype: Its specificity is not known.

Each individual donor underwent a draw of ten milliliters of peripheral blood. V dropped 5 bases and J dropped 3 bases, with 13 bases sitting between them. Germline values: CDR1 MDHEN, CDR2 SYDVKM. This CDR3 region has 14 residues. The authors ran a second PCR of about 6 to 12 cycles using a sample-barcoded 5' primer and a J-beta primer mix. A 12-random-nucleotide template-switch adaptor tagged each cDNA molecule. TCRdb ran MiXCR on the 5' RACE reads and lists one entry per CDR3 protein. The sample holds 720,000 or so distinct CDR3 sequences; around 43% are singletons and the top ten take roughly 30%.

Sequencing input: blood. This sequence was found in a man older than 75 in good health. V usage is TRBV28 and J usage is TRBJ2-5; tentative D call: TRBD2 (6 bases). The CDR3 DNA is TGTGCCAGCAGTGTAGGAGGGCCTGAAGAGACCCAGTACTTC. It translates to CASSVGGPEETQYF.